The sequence of this TCR beta chain was determined in a study of blood T cell repertoires in COVID-19. Study-wide context: From the United States, Italy and Spain came samples of acute and convalescent COVID-19. PBMCs, B-cell-depleted T cells, or T cells were the source of the cDNA or gDNA that made up the material.

As handled by the study authors: Quantification of nucleated cells was approximated via reference gene primer amplification. The method was immunoSEQ multiplex PCR; TCRdb's version includes in-frame clones alone and lacks a portion of them. D and trimming come from the DNA, and the V and J calls and clone size come from that table. The top ten hold around 2.5% of the sample, which has 230,000 or so clones, 80% to 90% seen once. Looked up from germline, CDR1 is SGHAT and CDR2 is FQNNGV. The CDR3 sequence is 12 residues long. V dropped 1 base and J dropped 7 bases, with 5 bases sitting between them. This clonotype was obtained from a man between 40 and 49 years old who had recovered from COVID-19. The sequenced sample consisted of peripheral blood. This rearrangement joins TRBV11-2 to TRBJ2-1, with no clear D. CDR3 sequence: CASSLVSNEQFF. DNA for the CDR3: TGTGCCAGCAGCTTAGTATCGAATGAGCAGTTCTTC.